This T cell receptor beta chain derives from a study of shared clonotypes between healthy human individuals (dated by TCRdb to about 2020). General notes on the study: The cohort comprised a couple of women and a few men aged 18 to 49 years. For each donor, three plates each were used for CD4 naive and CD4 memory, two plates were used for CD8 naive, and one plate was used for CD8 memory. To estimate repertoire size and how much clonotype sharing occurs between individuals, the study deeply sequenced the blood TCR repertoires of about five healthy adults. Libraries were prepared and TCR repertoires were sequenced by different laboratories using diverse techniques, in order to increase sequencing depth and limit assay-specific biases. Per donor, leukapheresis produced somewhere between about 0.8 and 9.5 billion PBMCs.

Using the deep immunoSEQ assay, multiplex PCR amplified TCR CDR3 regions from genomic DNA. Extracted genomic DNA from each cell subset was distributed evenly across all wells of several immunoSEQ 96-well plates, and each plate was treated as a replicate. Each replicate PCR for sorted subsets received 150 to 250 ng genomic DNA, equal to roughly 30,000 T cell genomes. Purified libraries were measured with a Qubit 3.0 fluorometer, size-checked on a Bioanalyzer 2100, and measured again with the KAPA Library Quantification kit. Each immunoSEQ 96-well plate was sequenced on its own single-read 150-cycle Illumina NextSeq 550 flow cell. The study's own analysis went as follows. The immunoSEQ output contained only junctional sequences without quality scores, so filtering could not match that applied to full-length reads. Sequences were annotated with PyIR, a Python wrapper for IgBLAST v1.9, using IMGT germline references to assign V/J genes and CDR3. Reads with weak V/J assignments (E-value above 1e-6), missing CDR3, stop codons, out-of-frame junctions, or ambiguous translated residues were removed. V3J clonotypes were defined by identical inferred V gene, J gene, and CDR3 amino acid sequence. The percentage overlap between two repertoires was calculated by dividing the number of shared unique clonotypes by the size of the smaller repertoire. Richness of each repertoire was evaluated using RTK rarefaction, the Chao1 estimator, and Recon v2.1 estimates of unobserved clonotypes. For all TCRbeta clonotypes obtained by the gDNA method from four donors, generation probabilities were computed with OLGA. The clones in this table, taken by TCRdb from immuneACCESS, are in-frame only. Not every clone is retained; where verified, under half of the shortfall comes from an unresolved V gene, and the cause of the rest is unknown. For V, J and clone size, that table is used; D and trimming come from the DNA. This sample gives 85,000 to 100,000 clones in total; 60% to 75% of them show up just once. The top ten clones comprise approximately 46% of the sample.

The CDR1 and CDR2 encoded by the germline V gene are SGHVS and FNYEAQ. There are 14 amino acids in the CDR3, from cysteine to phenylalanine inclusive. Kept here is only the CDR3 DNA, which spans 42 bases and is read in frame from base 1. The trim is 5 bases for V and 3 bases for J, with a gap of 14 bases between the germline ends. Findings and caveats that apply to the study as a whole: When several donors were compared, the shared fraction of clonotypes was about 5% for naive CD4, 3.5% for naive CD8, 2% to 2.5% for memory CD4, and roughly 0.43% for memory CD8. The genetic and exposure-history diversity represented was limited by the small number of donors. Compared with non-shared clonotypes, the clonotypes found in all four sorted-subset donors had higher generation probabilities. Rarefaction of sorted-subset datasets indicated incomplete sequencing despite the large sequencing depth. Sampling was restricted to blood, and TCR repertoires in tissues likely differ from the TCR repertoires found in blood. Pairwise subsampling indicated that sequencing depth was expected to affect the degree of clonotype sharing among donors. Naive subsets generally had larger estimated clonotype richness than memory subsets.

Of note for this clone: Its recognized antigen is unknown. Base qualities are not provided; no much larger clone lies one nucleotide away.

Donors were healthy HIV-negative adults with no recently reported acute infections or vaccinations. Every donor was a Caucasian adult residing in Nashville, Tennessee, USA. CD8 memory samples combined magnetically selected CD45RO+ cells with CCR7-negative CD45RA+ effector memory (TemRA) cells. After blood collection by leukapheresis, PBMCs were isolated using Ficoll-Histopaque density gradient centrifugation and then cryopreserved in the vapor phase of liquid nitrogen. Analytical flow cytometry was used to check the purity and quantity of each magnetically sorted T cell population. Each sorted fraction had its genomic DNA isolated and then quantified by UV absorbance on a Nanodrop 2000c.

This receptor was identified in a man aged 30 to 39 in good health. The chain is assembled from TRBV7-6 and TRBJ2-7; the D call could be TRBD1 or TRBD2, with each sharing 5 bases. Material: memory CD8+ T cells sorted from blood. The sample's cell subset or site label, in plain terms: CD45RO+ cells pooled with CCR7-negative TemRA cells. The base sequence is TGTGCCAGCAGCGAGGGACCCGGGGTCTACGAGCAGTACTTC. Translated, it reads CASSEGPGVYEQYF. Outside the CDR3, residues come from the reference TRBV7-6 and TRBJ2-7 proteins, so the full variable domain is: GAGVSQSPRYKVTKRGQDVALRCDPISGHVSLYWYRQALGQGPEFLTYFNYEAQQDKSGLPNDRFSAERPEGSISTLTIQRTEQRDSAMYRCASSEGPGVYEQYFGPGTRLTVT.